Shown below are 11 T cell receptor beta chains from a single sample sequenced in a study of T-cell reconstitution after alpha-beta-depleted transplantation in children. TCRbeta library construction was performed incorporating unique molecular identifiers. Each CDR3 protein gets one entry after TCRdb re-called the PCR reads with MiXCR. The sample holds 490,000 or so distinct CDR3 sequences, around 12% seen once. The material was PBMCs from the stem cell graft donor, obtained from the stem cell graft. All receptors come from a human donor who donated a stem cell graft to a child with combined immunodeficiency.

The chain uses TRBV9 and TRBJ2-2; tentatively, D is TRBD1 (6 bases). Trimming took off 2 bases at V and 0 bases at J, with 14 bases between the two ends. Germline V lookup: CDR1 SGDLS, CDR2 YYNGEE. The CDR3 totals 17 residues. The CDR3 here is CASSVLGGHANTGELFF. The CDR3 DNA reads as TGTGCCAGCAGCGTCTTAGGGGGTCATGCGAACACCGGGGAGCTGTTTTTT.

This clonotype has ten or more counts. J is TRBJ2-2 and V is TRBV9; D is undetermined. V lost 2 bases to trimming and J lost 0 bases, with 11 bases between them. CDR1 and CDR2 (germline): SGDLS, YYNGEE. This CDR3 is 16 amino acids long. The CDR3 DNA reads TGTGCCAGCAGCGTGAGTCGGGTCGCGAACACCGGGGAGCTGTTTTTT. Protein product: CASSVSRVANTGELFF.

This clonotype was counted between two and nine times. V gene TRBV6-5 combines with J gene TRBJ1-4; 12 bases align to TRBD1. The J segment lost 10 bases and the V segment lost 8 bases, leaving 5 bases of the junction unmatched. This CDR3 has 13 amino acids. Germline CDR1 and CDR2: MNHEY and SVGAGI. The CDR3 DNA reads as TGTGCCAGCCAGGAGGGACAGGGGGCAAAACTGTTTTTT. It specifies CASQEGQGAKLFF.

This clonotype was counted ten times or more. This sequence joins TRBV6-2 or TRBV6-3 and TRBJ2-7; no firm D call. CDR3 length: 12 amino acids. V lost 5 bases and J 2 bases, leaving 7 bases between the germline ends. Germline lookup yields CDR1 MNHEY and CDR2 SVGEGT. In nucleotides, the CDR3 is TGTGCCAGCAGTACATCCCCCTACGAGCAGTACTTC. Protein: CASSTSPYEQYF.

V gene TRBV7-9 combines with J gene TRBJ1-1; D is unclear. The CDR3 extends over 15 amino acids. Trimming took 2 bases from V and 1 from J, leaving 11 bases between them. The V gene's germline CDR1 is SEHNR and CDR2 FQNEAQ (reference sequence). CDR3 sequence reads: CASSLRHEPNTEAFF. In DNA form, the CDR3 reads TGTGCCAGCAGCTTACGGCACGAGCCGAACACTGAAGCTTTCTTT. Looking up the rest from reference TRBV7-9 and TRBJ1-1 gives the full variable domain: DTGVSQNPRHKITKRGQNVTFRCDPISEHNRLYWYRQTLGQGPEFLTYFQNEAQLEKSRLLSDRFSAERPKGSFSTLEIQRTEQGDSAMYLCASSLRHEPNTEAFFGQGTRLTVV.

This clonotype was counted only a few times. This chain joins TRBV11-2 and TRBJ2-1, with a possible D match to TRBD2 (5 bases). The germline CDR1 and CDR2 sequences are SGHAT and FQNNGV. The CDR3 length is 18 residues. V was trimmed by 7 bases and J by 2 bases, leaving 24 bases between them. This CDR3 is CASKSRAPSGRPYNEQFF. The CDR3 DNA follows: TGTGCCAGCAAGTCAAGGGCGCCCAGCGGTCGACCCTACAATGAGCAGTTCTTC.

The chain links TRBV12-3 or TRBV12-4 to TRBJ2-7; D possibly uses TRBD1 or TRBD2 (5 bases each). CDR3 length equals 13 residues. The V gene lost 2 bases and the J gene lost 3 bases, with 8 bases spanning the gap. CDR3: CASSLRGFYEQYF. The CDR3 region has the DNA TGTGCCAGCAGTTTACGGGGCTTCTACGAGCAGTACTTC.

This clonotype was recorded a few times. This chain connects TRBV28 to TRBJ1-1; 7 bases agree with TRBD1. In germline, CDR1 is MDHEN, CDR2 SYDVKM. There are 13 residues in the CDR3. After removal of 5 bases from V and 7 bases from J, the junction contained 7 bases not matched to a gene. The CDR3 bases are TGTGCCAGCAGTCCCACAGGGGTCGATGAAGCTTTCTTT. This encodes CASSPTGVDEAFF.

This clonotype has only a few counts. The chain recombines TRBV18 with TRBJ2-3, with D maybe TRBD2 (6 bases). Germline V gives CDR1 KGHSH, CDR2 LQKENI. CDR3 length equals 19 residues. V was trimmed by 1 base and J by 2 bases, leaving 22 bases between them. This chain's CDR3 is CASSPRGTGTGGFTDTQYF. CDR3 DNA: TGTGCCAGCTCACCACGCGGAACCGGGACTGGGGGATTCACAGATACGCAGTATTTT.

This clonotype has a count of ten or more. This rearrangement joins TRBV6-1 to TRBJ2-6, with D maybe TRBD1 (6 bases). The CDR3 covers 17 residues. The V gene lost 10 bases and the J gene lost 0 bases, with 19 bases spanning the gap. Germline CDR1 and CDR2: MNHNS and SASEGT. The CDR3 loop reads CATMNREPASGANVLTF. CDR3 DNA: TGTGCCACCATGAACAGGGAACCAGCCTCTGGGGCCAACGTCCTGACTTTC.

This clonotype was detected only a few times. The CDR3 spells CASSRSPGTSGYNEQFF. The CDR3, as DNA: TGTGCCAGCAGCCGATCGCCCGGGACTAGCGGCTACAATGAGCAGTTCTTC. This rearrangement joins TRBV6-2 or TRBV6-3 to TRBJ2-1; 11 nucleotides align to TRBD2. This CDR3 region has 17 residues. J lost 3 bases, V lost 6 bases, and 10 bases had no gene match. CDR1 and CDR2 from the germline V gene are MNHEY and SVGEGT.